Presented here are 26 T cell receptor beta chains from one specimen sequenced in a study of OX40 agonist ivuxolimab in advanced cancers. Libraries were prepared through the immunoSEQ multiplex PCR assay. The source is immuneACCESS, and TCRdb retained only in-frame sequences with V and J called. Part of the clones is not carried over; for the studies checked, unresolved V genes explain less than half of this, and the remainder is unexplained. The sample table shows about 150,000 clones, and approximately 94% are seen once. Approximately 0.32% of the sample goes to the ten largest clones. The source was CD4+ or CD8+ T cells sorted from blood, collected in a trial of the OX40 agonist ivuxolimab. Receptor source: an adult with an advanced solid tumor such as melanoma, head and neck, liver or kidney cancer.

The rearrangement uses TRBV9 and TRBJ2-5, with a possible D match to TRBD1 (5 bases). Germline loops: CDR1 SGDLS, CDR2 YYNGEE. V shed 1 base and J shed 1 base, with 5 bases lying between them. The length of the CDR3 is 13 residues. CDR3 bases: TGTGCCAGCAGCGTAAGGGGCCAAGAGACCCAGTACTTC. It is translated as CASSVRGQETQYF.

The CDR3 sequence is CAWRSPSSGNTIYF. CDR3 DNA: TGTGCCTGGAGAAGCCCGAGCTCTGGAAACACCATATATTTT. V gene TRBV30 combines with J gene TRBJ1-3; D gene ambiguous. The CDR3 has 14 residues. Germline V CDR1 and CDR2: GTSNPN, SVGIG (reference sequence). The V and J ends lost 3 bases and 0 bases respectively, with 9 bases between them.

V usage is TRBV28 and J usage is TRBJ2-1; 12 nucleotides align to TRBD1. V lost 6 bases and J lost 9; bases outside the gene matches: 9. Per the germline V gene, CDR1 is MDHEN and CDR2 is SYDVKM. The CDR3 runs 15 residues. The CDR3 here is CASRSPGQGAGEQFF. DNA for the CDR3: TGTGCCAGCAGGTCCCCGGGACAGGGGGCAGGTGAGCAGTTCTTC.

This clone was picked up one time. This sequence joins TRBV12-5 and TRBJ1-5; the match to TRBD1 covers 8 bases. The V segment lost 7 bases and the J segment 4 bases; nucleotides outside the gene matches: 6. This CDR3 region has 14 residues. Germline CDR1 reads LGHNT; CDR2 reads FRNRAP. The CDR3 reads CASAPRTGNQPQHF. In DNA, the CDR3 is TGTGCTAGTGCCCCTAGGACAGGGAATCAGCCCCAGCATTTT.

The chain carries TRBV5-6 and TRBJ2-7; D may be TRBD1 or TRBD2 (5 bases each). Trimming left V 1 base short and J 1 base short, with 12 bases between. CDR3 size: 15 residues. Germline V gene data show CDR1 as SGHDT and CDR2 as YYEEEE. The CDR3, as DNA: TGTGCCAGCAGCTTGAGGGGACGGGGTTCCTACGAGCAGTACTTC. It yields the protein CASSLRGRGSYEQYF.

V is TRBV28 and J is TRBJ1-2; D not resolved. The CDR3 has 13 amino acids. V was trimmed by 3 bases and J by 1 base, leaving 6 bases between them. Germline V gives CDR1 MDHEN, CDR2 SYDVKM. CDR3 residues: CASSFDNNYGYTF. In DNA form, the CDR3 reads TGTGCCAGCAGTTTTGACAATAACTATGGCTACACCTTC.

V is TRBV5-4 and J is TRBJ2-2; 7 nucleotides line up with TRBD1. J was trimmed by 6 bases and V by 4 bases; bases with no gene match: 9. Per germline, CDR1 SGHNT and CDR2 YYREEE (reference sequence). CDR3 length: 15 residues. DNA of the CDR3: TGTGCCAGCAGCGGATCACGACAGGGCTCCGGGGAGCTGTTTTTT. Amino acid sequence: CASSGSRQGSGELFF.

The chain uses TRBV5-5 and TRBJ1-1; possibly TRBD1 for D (6 bases). Germline CDR1 reads SGHKS; CDR2 reads YYEKEE (reference sequence). This CDR3 comprises 16 residues. Trimming removed 4 bases from V and 2 bases from J, with 18 bases in between. The CDR3 DNA is TGTGCCAGCAGCCTCGGGTGGGGGCGAGGAAACACTGAAGCTTTCTTT. This encodes CASSLGWGRGNTEAFF.

The chain employs TRBV5-6 and TRBJ2-3; D is undetermined. Looked up from germline, CDR1 is SGHDT and CDR2 is YYEEEE. This CDR3 region has 14 residues. The V end was cut by 4 bases, the J end by 5 bases, with 14 bases between. CDR3 bases: TGTGCCAGCAGCCCCCAGGATCGAGGAGATACGCAGTATTTT. It specifies CASSPQDRGDTQYF. The full variable domain, in which reference TRBV5-6 and TRBJ2-3 provide the parts outside the CDR3, is DAGVTQSPTHLIKTRGQQVTLRCSPKSGHDTVSWYQQALGQGPQFIFQYYEEEERQRGNFPDRFSGHQFPNYSSELNVNALLLGDSALYLCASSPQDRGDTQYFGPGTRLTVL.

There are a few counts of this clone. The rearrangement joins TRBV25-1 to TRBJ2-4; 7 bases line up with TRBD2. V lost 8 bases and J lost 8; bases outside the gene matches: 9. Germline lookup yields CDR1 MGHDK and CDR2 SYGVNS. The CDR3 extends over 13 amino acids. CDR3 in DNA: TGTGCCAGCTCCGCGGGGCTAGCGGACATTCAGTACTTC. Translated, it gives CASSAGLADIQYF.

The V gene is TRBV27, the J gene TRBJ2-2, with 8 nucleotides matching TRBD2. V lost 5 bases to trimming and J lost 1 base; unmatched junction nucleotides: 9. The CDR3 extends over 17 amino acids. The germline gives CDR1 MNHEY, CDR2 SMNVEV (reference sequence). CDR3: CASSPPLGTRNTGELFF. The CDR3 DNA is TGTGCCAGCAGTCCCCCCCTTGGGACTAGGAACACCGGGGAGCTGTTTTTT.

The chain joins TRBV9 to TRBJ2-7; D unclear. Trimming shortened V by 2 bases and J by 7 bases, and 13 bases separated the two germline ends. This CDR3 is 13 amino acids long. CDR1 and CDR2 (germline): SGDLS, YYNGEE. The CDR3 DNA reads TGTGCCAGCAGCGTCGAGCCGGTTCGGGAGCAGTACTTC. This gives the protein CASSVEPVREQYF.

As DNA, the CDR3 is TGCGCCAGCAGCTTGGGAGCGTTTAATGAAAAACTGTTTTTT. Its protein product is CASSLGAFNEKLFF. The chain recombines TRBV5-1 with TRBJ1-4, with D unclear. CDR1 SGHRS and CDR2 YFSETQ come from the germline V gene. The CDR3 has 14 residues. Trimming removed 0 bases at V and 4 bases at J, with 7 bases between.

V usage is TRBV11-2 and J usage is TRBJ1-1; TRBD1 matches 9 bases. V trimming: 5 bases; J trimming: 5 bases; junction bases outside the gene matches: 6. The CDR3 totals 14 residues. Germline assignment: CDR1 SGHAT and CDR2 FQNNGV. CDR3 protein: CASSPRDRETEAFF. CDR3 in DNA: TGTGCCAGCAGCCCCCGGGACAGGGAGACTGAAGCTTTCTTT.

The rearrangement joins TRBV18 to TRBJ2-3, with D tentatively TRBD1 (5 bases). V lost 4 bases, J lost 1 base, and 12 bases lay in between. In germline, CDR1 is KGHSH, CDR2 LQKENI. The CDR3 runs 15 residues. The CDR3 is CASSLTVSGTDTQYF. CDR3 DNA: TGTGCCAGCTCACTGACAGTATCCGGCACAGATACGCAGTATTTT.

This clone was seen more than once but under ten times. This chain links TRBV7-2 with TRBJ1-5, with TRBD1 as a possible D gene (5 bases). The CDR3 loop spans 16 amino acids. Trimming took off 1 base at V and 2 bases at J, with 12 bases between the two ends. Germline V gives CDR1 SGHTA, CDR2 FQGNSA. In nucleotides, the CDR3 is TGTGCCAGCAGCTTAGGAAGGGGAAAGGGCAATCAGCCCCAGCATTTT. Amino acids: CASSLGRGKGNQPQHF. The full variable domain, rest sourced from reference TRBV7-2 and TRBJ1-5, is GAGVSQSPSNKVTEKGKDVELRCDPISGHTALYWYRQSLGQGLEFLIYFQGNSAPDKSGLPSDRFSAERTGGSVSTLTIQRTQQEDSAVYLCASSLGRGKGNQPQHFGDGTRLSIL.

The rearrangement uses TRBV14 and TRBJ1-2; D remains ambiguous. CDR1 SGHDN and CDR2 FVKESK come from the germline V gene. With 1 base removed from V and 4 bases from J, the gap between germline ends came to 19 bases. This CDR3 is built from 17 residues. The CDR3 DNA is TGTGCCAGCAGCCAAGGTTATCTGGCCAGAAGTCCCTATGGCTACACCTTC. Protein product: CASSQGYLARSPYGYTF.

The rearrangement uses TRBV7-9 and TRBJ1-3; D call uncertain. This CDR3 has 12 amino acids. CDR1 is SEHNR, CDR2 FQNEAQ, per germline (reference sequence). V was trimmed by 1 base and J by 7 bases, leaving 5 bases between them. CDR3 sequence: CASSLVPNTIYF. CDR3 nucleotide sequence: TGTGCCAGCAGCTTAGTTCCCAACACCATATATTTT.

The chain has TRBV12-5 and TRBJ1-1; no clear D gene. The CDR3 runs 14 residues. V was shortened by 6 bases and J by 0 bases, with 11 bases between the two germline ends. Germline V gene lookup returns CDR1 LGHNT and CDR2 FRNRAP. The CDR3 reads CASGLGLVNTEAFF. DNA for the CDR3: TGTGCTAGTGGACTCGGGTTGGTGAACACTGAAGCTTTCTTT. Drawing the rest from reference TRBV12-5 and TRBJ1-1, the complete variable domain is DARVTQTPRHKVTEMGQEVTMRCQPILGHNTVFWYRQTMMQGLELLAYFRNRAPLDDSGMPKDRFSAEMPDATLATLKIQPSEPRDSAVYFCASGLGLVNTEAFFGQGTRLTVV.

The V gene is TRBV7-9, the J gene TRBJ2-5; the match to TRBD1 covers 10 bases. The DNA end favors TRBJ2-7, so the J call may be wrong. Germline V gene sequence: CDR1 SEHNR, CDR2 FQNEAQ (reference sequence). This CDR3 has 15 amino acids. CDR3 DNA sequence: TGTGCCAGCAGCTTAGCGACAGGGGGCGCCTACGAGCAGTACTTC. Protein product: CASSLATGGAYEQYF.

The chain recombines TRBV15 with TRBJ1-6, with 8 bases matching TRBD1. The CDR3 sequence is 15 residues long. The V and J ends lost 3 bases and 8 bases, in that order; junction bases with no gene match: 6. Germline V lookup: CDR1 LNHNV, CDR2 YYDKDF (reference sequence). The DNA of the CDR3 is TGTGCCACCAGCAGGCAGGGGGCCGTGGATTCACCCCTCCACTTT. Translating it yields CATSRQGAVDSPLHF.

V and J are TRBV7-9 and TRBJ2-7; possibly TRBD2 for D (5 bases). Germline V CDR1 and CDR2: SEHNR, FQNEAQ (reference sequence). The ends were cut back, 5 bases at V and 3 bases at J, with 17 bases in the middle. The CDR3 is 15 residues long. CDR3 region: CASSRSEGRGYEQYF. CDR3 sequence (DNA): TGTGCCAGCAGCAGGTCAGAGGGCCGCGGCTACGAGCAGTACTTC.

The chain has TRBV2 and TRBJ1-2; 7 nucleotides line up with TRBD1. The CDR3 totals 17 residues. Per the germline V gene, CDR1 is SNHLY and CDR2 is FYNNEI. The V and J ends lost 7 bases and 6 bases, in that order; junction bases with no gene match: 20. CDR3: CASTGNRGIIGGDGYTF. DNA for the CDR3: TGTGCCAGCACGGGAAACAGGGGCATAATTGGCGGGGATGGCTACACCTTC.

The chain employs TRBV27 and TRBJ2-7; 9 bases align to TRBD2. Trimming at V came to 5 bases and at J to 3 bases, leaving 17 bases not matched to a gene. Germline V lookup: CDR1 MNHEY, CDR2 SMNVEV (reference sequence). This CDR3 has 18 amino acids. This CDR3 is CASSPPRGLARLDYEQYF. DNA of the CDR3: TGTGCCAGCAGTCCCCCCCGGGGACTAGCTCGGCTCGACTACGAGCAGTACTTC.

This sequence joins TRBV28 and TRBJ2-1; the match to TRBD2 covers 13 bases. Germline assignment: CDR1 MDHEN and CDR2 SYDVKM. This CDR3 comprises 15 residues. After removal of 5 bases from V and 7 bases from J, the junction contained 5 bases not matched to a gene. The CDR3: CASSVPGLAGNEQFF. The DNA for the CDR3 is TGTGCCAGCAGTGTACCGGGACTAGCGGGAAATGAGCAGTTCTTC.

V and J are TRBV6-5 and TRBJ1-2; D ambiguous. The length of the CDR3 is 15 residues. Trimming removed 2 bases from V and 6 bases from J, with 16 bases in between. Germline CDR1 reads MNHEY; CDR2 reads SVGAGI. The CDR3 reads CASSYRLPPIHGYTF. The DNA of the CDR3 is TGTGCCAGCAGTTACCGCCTACCTCCCATCCATGGCTACACCTTC.